This T cell receptor (beta chain) is drawn from a study of cytomegalovirus exposure and HLA in healthy donors. Study-level points and caveats: Diagnosis of cytomegalovirus status made by the classifier reportedly showed high specificity and sensitivity.

Trimming at V came to 3 bases and at J to 8 bases, leaving 6 bases not matched to a gene. The germline gives CDR1 MNHNS, CDR2 SASEGT. The CDR3 contains 13 residues. Points on this clone: What it binds is not known.

Primers: 60 Vbeta forward and 13 Jbeta reverse. Produced via immunoSEQ multiplex PCR; TCRdb's table is partial and in-frame only. This table holds around 99,000 clones, approximately 63% found once. Input material: PBMCs. The sequence was obtained from a woman under 40 in good health and CMV-seronegative. The chain is built from TRBV6-1 and TRBJ1-2; the match to TRBD1 covers 7 bases. CDR3 residues: CASSEQRGQGYTF. As DNA, the CDR3 is TGTGCCAGCAGTGAGCAGAGGGGGCAAGGCTACACCTTC.